This T cell receptor (beta chain) originates from a study of memory B cells and T cells in multiple sclerosis. Assay: immunoSEQ multiplex PCR; the TCRdb copy retains only in-frame clones and omits some. Of around 50,000 clones in the sample, over 70% are singletons; the top ten hold 0.9% to 1.3%. CFSE-dim autoproliferating and CFSE-high non-proliferating T cells from unstimulated culture were sequenced separately. Pooled replicate wells came from around 50 million CFSE-labeled PBMCs cultured approximately seven days without stimulus. On this clone: Its antigen is as yet unknown.

Study results and caveats: Clone-set sizes differed between compartments, so shared clonotype counts needed normalization.

Germline V gene data show CDR1 as SGHRS and CDR2 as YFSETQ. The CDR3 is 19 amino acids. With V trimmed by 0 bases and J by 6 bases, 19 bases remained unmatched. The sequence was obtained from a human donor with multiple sclerosis. The sample taken for sequencing was PBMCs from blood kept in culture. This chain connects TRBV5-1 to TRBJ2-7; 9 bases line up with TRBD2. CDR3 DNA: TGCGCCAGCAGCTTGGCCTGGCTAGCGGGGAACCAAGGTCGACGCGAGCAGTACTTC. Translating gives CASSLAWLAGNQGRREQYF.